One sample yielded the 32 T cell receptor beta chains listed below, sequenced in a study of blood T cell repertoires in COVID-19. Libraries were prepared by immunoSEQ multiplex PCR; TCRdb keeps only in-frame clonotypes and omits some of them. This table has some 190,000 clones, under 90% appearing once. Sequencing input: peripheral blood. The receptor set was obtained from a woman of 80 years or more with active or convalescent COVID-19.

J is TRBJ1-1 and V is TRBV5-1, with D possibly being TRBD1 (6 bases). CDR1 and CDR2 (germline): SGHRS, YFSETQ. V was clipped by 0 bases and J by 5 bases, with 14 bases between them. The CDR3 extends over 15 amino acids. The DNA of the CDR3 is TGCGCCAGCAGCTTGGTCTTACAGGGAGAGACTGAAGCTTTCTTT. This translates into CASSLVLQGETEAFF.

The rearrangement uses TRBV6-5 and TRBJ2-7; 7 nucleotides agree with TRBD1. The V gene's germline CDR1 is MNHEY and CDR2 SVGAGI. This CDR3 is built from 14 residues. V lost 6 bases, J lost 2 bases, and 7 bases stayed unmatched. The CDR3 DNA reads TGTGCCAGCAGCGGACAGGCCGGAGCCTACGAGCAGTACTTC. This gives the protein CASSGQAGAYEQYF.

In its sample, this clone was seen many times. J is TRBJ2-7 and V is TRBV7-2; possibly TRBD1 for D (5 bases). There are 15 residues in the CDR3. The germline CDR1 and CDR2 sequences are SGHTA and FQGNSA. Trimming removed 0 bases at V and 4 bases at J, with 13 bases between. This CDR3 is CASSLAMGPRYEQYF. CDR3 in DNA: TGTGCCAGCAGCTTAGCAATGGGGCCGAGGTACGAGCAGTACTTC.

The rearrangement links TRBV7-2 to TRBJ2-5; 8 nucleotides agree with TRBD2. Trimming took 5 bases from V and 1 from J; bases not matched to a gene: 15. This CDR3 comprises 18 residues. Germline CDR1 SGHTA, CDR2 FQGNSA. The CDR3 protein is CASSLGLAGIPFQETQYF. The CDR3 DNA sequence: TGTGCCAGCAGCCTAGGGCTAGCGGGTATACCTTTCCAAGAGACCCAGTACTTC.

The V gene is TRBV28, the J gene TRBJ2-5, with D tentatively TRBD1 (5 bases). The CDR3 spans 14 residues. Germline V gene data show CDR1 as MDHEN and CDR2 as SYDVKM. The V end was cut by 5 bases, the J end by 2 bases, with 12 bases between. The CDR3 DNA reads as TGTGCCAGCAGTCTATTAAGGGGTCAAGAGACCCAGTACTTC. Residues: CASSLLRGQETQYF. Complete variable domain (other parts from reference TRBV28 and TRBJ2-5): DVKVTQSSRYLVKRTGEKVFLECVQDMDHENMFWYRQDPGLGLRLIYFSYDVKMKEKGDIPEGYSVSREKKERFSLILESASTNQTSMYLCASSLLRGQETQYFGPGTRLLVL.

This chain links TRBV4-1 with TRBJ2-4; tentative D call: TRBD2 (6 bases). CDR1 MGHRA and CDR2 YSYEKL come from the germline V gene. CDR3 length equals 14 residues. Trimming took off 2 bases at V and 9 bases at J, with 14 bases between the two ends. For the CDR3, the DNA is TGCGCCAGCAGCCAAACCGCGGGGTTGGGCATTCAGTACTTC. It yields the protein CASSQTAGLGIQYF.

V is TRBV30 and J is TRBJ2-3; 8 nucleotides line up with TRBD2. The CDR3 spans 16 residues. Unmatched junction bases numbered 11, after V lost 2 bases and J lost 4 bases. In germline, CDR1 is GTSNPN, CDR2 SVGIG (reference sequence). CDR3 region: CAWSYRTSSLADTQYF. In nucleotides, the CDR3 is TGTGCCTGGAGTTATCGGACTAGCTCCTTGGCAGATACGCAGTATTTT.

The chain's CDR3 is CASSSPGLPSNEQFF. The CDR3, as DNA: TGTGCCAGCAGCTCCCCGGGACTACCCTCCAATGAGCAGTTCTTC. V gene TRBV7-9 combines with J gene TRBJ2-1, with TRBD2 matching 7 bases. V lost 4 bases, J lost 6 bases, and 9 bases stayed unmatched. This CDR3 region has 15 residues. CDR1 and CDR2 from the germline V gene are SEHNR and FQNEAQ (reference sequence). Full variable domain (outside the CDR3, taken from reference TRBV7-9 and TRBJ2-1): DTGVSQNPRHKITKRGQNVTFRCDPISEHNRLYWYRQTLGQGPEFLTYFQNEAQLEKSRLLSDRFSAERPKGSFSTLEIQRTEQGDSAMYLCASSSPGLPSNEQFFGPGTRLTVL.

V usage is TRBV5-1 and J usage is TRBJ1-6; D is unresolved. Germline V gene data show CDR1 as SGHRS and CDR2 as YFSETQ. The CDR3 extends over 15 amino acids. V lost 2 bases and J lost 5, with 11 bases in between. Here the CDR3 reads CASSFSGGNNSPLHF. As DNA, the CDR3 is TGCGCCAGCAGCTTTTCAGGAGGAAATAATTCACCCCTCCACTTT.

This chain joins TRBV28 and TRBJ1-5; D gene unclear. The germline gives CDR1 MDHEN, CDR2 SYDVKM. The CDR3 contains 15 residues. V was cut by 5 bases and J by 3 bases, with 14 bases left in between. The CDR3 reads CASSPGGAYNQPQHF. The CDR3 DNA is TGTGCCAGCAGTCCCGGTGGAGCCTACAATCAGCCCCAGCATTTT.

This chain links TRBV4-2 with TRBJ2-2; D unresolved. Deletions cut 1 base from V and 6 bases from J, with 9 bases between. Germline V gene sequence: CDR1 LGHNA, CDR2 YNFKEQ. The CDR3 length is 14 residues. The chain's CDR3 is CASSQVAIAGELFF. CDR3 DNA sequence: TGTGCCAGCAGCCAAGTTGCGATCGCCGGGGAGCTGTTTTTT.

The V call is TRBV19, the J call TRBJ2-3; D may be TRBD2 (6 bases). V lost 3 bases, J lost 4 bases, and 17 bases lay in between. Looked up from germline, CDR1 is LNHDA and CDR2 is SQIVND (reference sequence). This CDR3 has 16 residues. CDR3 nucleotides: TGTGCCAGTAGTATGCCCCGGACTACCGGCCCAGATACGCAGTATTTT. It yields the protein CASSMPRTTGPDTQYF.

CDR3 sequence (DNA): TGTGCCAGCAGCCCAACAAAGACAGGGACGAGCTCCTACAATGAGCAGTTCTTC. It is translated as CASSPTKTGTSSYNEQFF. The chain has TRBV5-8 and TRBJ2-1; 7 positions agree with TRBD1. The length of the CDR3 is 18 residues. V lost 4 bases and J lost 0; bases outside the gene matches: 13. Germline CDR1 is SGHTS and CDR2 is YDEGEE.

This chain links TRBV28 with TRBJ2-4; 8 bases are a match to TRBD1. V was pared by 8 bases and J by 5 bases, with 5 bases of the junction left unmatched. CDR1 is MDHEN, CDR2 SYDVKM, per germline. The CDR3 covers 13 residues. The CDR3, as DNA: TGTGCCAGCCGGCAGGGGGCTGAAAACATTCAGTACTTC. Translating gives CASRQGAENIQYF.

This clone is a singleton in its sample. The rearrangement links TRBV5-1 to TRBJ2-2, with 11 bases fitting TRBD1. CDR1 SGHRS and CDR2 YFSETQ come from the germline V gene. The J segment lost 5 bases and the V segment lost 4 bases, leaving 7 bases of the junction unmatched. This CDR3 comprises 16 residues. The CDR3 nucleotides are TGCGCCAGCAGCCCTTGGACAGGGGGCGGTACCGGGGAGCTGTTTTTT. Translation: CASSPWTGGGTGELFF.

This chain links TRBV28 with TRBJ1-4; D is perhaps TRBD1 (5 bases). The V gene lost 4 bases and the J gene lost 0 bases, with 12 bases spanning the gap. The CDR3 covers 16 residues. Germline V gene sequence: CDR1 MDHEN, CDR2 SYDVKM. CDR3 sequence reads: CASSWKGAATNEKLFF. Written as DNA, the CDR3 is TGTGCCAGCAGTTGGAAAGGGGCCGCAACTAATGAAAAACTGTTTTTT.

This chain uses TRBV6-5 with TRBJ1-4, with D possibly being TRBD1 (6 bases). The V gene's germline CDR1 is MNHEY and CDR2 SVGAGI. This CDR3 spans 14 amino acids. V was shortened by 6 bases and J by 2 bases, with 10 bases between the two germline ends. The CDR3 sequence is CASSPRGTNEKLFF. The CDR3 DNA sequence: TGTGCCAGCAGCCCCAGGGGTACTAATGAAAAACTGTTTTTT.

The chain has TRBV5-1 and TRBJ1-1; 8 nucleotides agree with TRBD1. The CDR3 spans 14 residues. Germline CDR1 reads SGHRS; CDR2 reads YFSETQ. Losses at the gene ends were 4 bases for V and 1 base for J; bases not matched to a gene: 3. CDR3 region: CASSGQGSNTEAFF. The CDR3 DNA follows: TGCGCCAGCAGCGGACAGGGTTCGAACACTGAAGCTTTCTTT.

This sequence joins TRBV2 and TRBJ2-4, with 13 bases lining up with TRBD2. Germline CDR1 reads SNHLY; CDR2 reads FYNNEI. J was trimmed by 1 base and V by 4 bases; bases with no gene match: 7. The length of the CDR3 is 18 residues. The CDR3 nucleotides read TGTGCCAGCAGTGGAGTGGGACTAGCGGGACCGGCCAAAAACATTCAGTACTTC. Encoded protein: CASSGVGLAGPAKNIQYF.

V gene TRBV5-4 combines with J gene TRBJ1-5; a weak D match, TRBD1 (5 bases). CDR1 SGHNT and CDR2 YYREEE come from the germline V gene (reference sequence). V was clipped by 2 bases and J by 6 bases, with 6 bases between them. This CDR3 has 12 residues. This CDR3 reads CASSLDSQPQHF. The CDR3 nucleotides are TGTGCCAGCAGCTTAGACAGTCAGCCCCAGCATTTT.

This clone has just a few counts. The rearrangement uses TRBV9 and TRBJ1-2, with D unresolved. V was cut by 0 bases and J by 4 bases, with 7 bases left in between. This CDR3 has 13 amino acids. From germline, CDR1 is SGDLS and CDR2 YYNGEE. In nucleotides, the CDR3 is TGTGCCAGCAGCGTAGGAGGAGCCTATGGCTACACCTTC. Translated, it gives CASSVGGAYGYTF. Complete variable domain (other parts from reference TRBV9 and TRBJ1-2): DSGVTQTPKHLITATGQRVTLRCSPRSGDLSVYWYQQSLDQGLQFLIQYYNGEERAKGNILERFSAQQFPDLHSELNLSSLELGDSALYFCASSVGGAYGYTFGSGTRLTVV.

This sequence joins TRBV9 and TRBJ1-3; 7 bases map to TRBD1. The CDR3 is made up of 15 amino acids. Trimming took 2 bases from V and 0 from J; bases not matched to a gene: 2. Per the germline V gene, CDR1 is SGDLS and CDR2 is YYNGEE. The CDR3 loop reads CASSVGTDSGNTIYF. The CDR3 nucleotides read TGTGCCAGCAGCGTCGGGACAGACTCTGGAAACACCATATATTTT.

The sample holds a few counts of this clone. The chain carries TRBV6-5 and TRBJ2-3, with TRBD1 as a possible D gene (5 bases). From germline, CDR1 is MNHEY and CDR2 SVGAGI. V lost 2 bases and J lost 3, with 6 bases in between. CDR3 size: 13 residues. The CDR3, as DNA: TGTGCCAGCAGTTACAGGGGAACAGATACGCAGTATTTT. Translating gives CASSYRGTDTQYF.

The chain combines TRBV28 with TRBJ2-2; 7 nucleotides align to TRBD1. This CDR3 has 18 residues. Trimming cost V 3 bases and J 0 bases; bases outside gene matches: 10. Germline V gene data show CDR1 as MDHEN and CDR2 as SYDVKM. The CDR3 spells CASSFPSPGGANTGELFF. The CDR3 region has the DNA TGTGCCAGCAGTTTTCCTTCCCCAGGGGGAGCGAACACCGGGGAGCTGTTTTTT.

The chain joins TRBV5-1 to TRBJ1-4, with 7 nucleotides matching TRBD1. J gave up 3 bases and V 0 bases, and 2 bases lay outside the gene matches. The CDR3 extends over 15 amino acids. Germline CDR1 reads SGHRS; CDR2 reads YFSETQ. Written as DNA, the CDR3 is TGCGCCAGCAGCTTGGGTGGGACAGCTAATGAAAAACTGTTTTTT. It translates to CASSLGGTANEKLFF.

This sequence joins TRBV5-1 and TRBJ2-2; D perhaps matches TRBD2 (6 bases). This CDR3 spans 17 amino acids. V lost 4 bases and J 1 base, leaving 17 bases between the germline ends. The germline V gene has CDR1 SGHRS and CDR2 YFSETQ. CDR3 bases: TGCGCCAGCAGCCCGGGGAGGTCAGGGTGGAACACCGGGGAGCTGTTTTTT. Protein sequence: CASSPGRSGWNTGELFF. The variable domain in full, completed from reference TRBV5-1 and TRBJ2-2, reads KAGVTQTPRYLIKTRGQQVTLSCSPISGHRSVSWYQQTPGQGLQFLFEYFSETQRNKGNFPGRFSGRQFSNSRSEMNVSTLELGDSALYLCASSPGRSGWNTGELFFGEGSRLTVL.

This chain connects TRBV5-1 to TRBJ1-2, with D perhaps TRBD1 (6 bases). V lost 1 base, J lost 4 bases, and 14 bases lay in between. The CDR3 extends over 15 amino acids. In germline, CDR1 is SGHRS, CDR2 YFSETQ. CDR3 nucleotide sequence: TGCGCCAGCAGCTTGACGGGCAGGGGCGGCTATGGCTACACCTTC. Residues: CASSLTGRGGYGYTF.

The chain recombines TRBV4-1 with TRBJ1-1; 8 nucleotides align to TRBD1. This CDR3 is built from 15 residues. V was pared by 4 bases and J by 4 bases, with 8 bases of the junction left unmatched. The germline CDR1 and CDR2 sequences are MGHRA and YSYEKL. The CDR3 region has the DNA TGCGCCAGCAGCCCCCCAAACAGGGGGTTCACTGAAGCTTTCTTT. Its protein product is CASSPPNRGFTEAFF.

This clone was observed a single time. This chain uses TRBV28 with TRBJ1-5, with TRBD1 as a possible D gene (6 bases). V lost 9 bases and J lost 9, with 18 bases in between. Per the germline V gene, CDR1 is MDHEN and CDR2 is SYDVKM. The CDR3 covers 13 residues. CDR3 bases: TGTGCCAGGCTGGGGCAGGGGCGCGGGCCCCAGCATTTT. Translation: CARLGQGRGPQHF.

A few counts support this clone. This chain connects TRBV5-1 to TRBJ2-1, with 10 bases identical to TRBD2. V shed 4 bases and J 5 bases; nucleotides not matched to a gene: 18. The CDR3 runs 19 residues. CDR1 and CDR2 (germline): SGHRS, YFSETQ. The CDR3 sequence: CASSPWGSGRSQAHNEQFF. CDR3 DNA sequence: TGCGCCAGCAGCCCCTGGGGTAGCGGGAGGTCCCAAGCCCACAATGAGCAGTTCTTC.

The V and J genes are TRBV7-9 and TRBJ2-7, with TRBD2 identical over 10 bases. J was trimmed by 5 bases and V by 6 bases; bases with no gene match: 10. Germline CDR1 reads SEHNR; CDR2 reads FQNEAQ (reference sequence). The length of the CDR3 is 15 residues. The CDR3 reads CASSPMGTSEDEQYF. The CDR3 DNA sequence: TGTGCCAGCAGTCCTATGGGGACTAGCGAGGACGAGCAGTACTTC.

This clone has a handful of counts. The gene calls are TRBV5-8 and TRBJ1-1; TRBD1 aligns across 8 bases. J was trimmed by 10 bases and V by 4 bases; bases with no gene match: 9. This CDR3 is built from 13 residues. The V gene's germline CDR1 is SGHTS and CDR2 YDEGEE. CDR3 bases: TGTGCCAGCAGCCCGGACAGGGTTGGGGTAGCTTTCTTT. It codes for CASSPDRVGVAFF.